These T cell receptor beta chains were read from a single sample in a study of neurological immune-mediated disorders. TCRdb itself ran the 5' RACE reads through MiXCR, one entry per CDR3 protein. The sample records 52,000 or so distinct CDR3 sequences, around 3.8% being singletons. The material sequenced was CD4+ T cells from blood. Every receptor here comes from a woman in her forties with multiple sclerosis. The CDR3 runs from the conserved cysteine through the conserved F or W. The order of the fields is V gene, clone size, J gene, D gene, CDR3 protein, CDR3 DNA. The D gene is left open where the match is weak. Each size is once, few, many or a size class.

v_call: TRBV5-1
clone_size: many
j_call: TRBJ1-5
d_call: NA
cdr3_aa: CASSLDIGGSSQHF
cdr3_nt: TGCGCCAGCAGCTTGGATATCGGCGGTTCGTCCCAGCATTTT

v_call: TRBV3-1
clone_size: many
j_call: TRBJ1-1
d_call: NA
cdr3_aa: CASSQDFGATMNTEAFF
cdr3_nt: TGTGCCAGCAGCCAAGATTTCGGGGCTACCATGAACACTGAAGCTTTCTTT

v_call: TRBV20-1
clone_size: once
j_call: TRBJ2-1
d_call: NA
cdr3_aa: CSARRIPSYNEQFF
cdr3_nt: TGCAGTGCTCGACGGATTCCCTCCTACAATGAGCAGTTCTTC

v_call: TRBV2
clone_size: many
j_call: TRBJ2-2
d_call: TRBD2
cdr3_aa: CASGGSGGNTGELFF
cdr3_nt: TGTGCCAGCGGAGGGAGCGGGGGGAACACCGGGGAGCTGTTTTTT

v_call: TRBV5-1
clone_size: many
j_call: TRBJ2-7
d_call: NA
cdr3_aa: CASSWGSGSAYEQYF
cdr3_nt: TGCGCCAGCAGCTGGGGGTCGGGGAGTGCGTACGAGCAGTACTTC

v_call: TRBV12-3/TRBV12-4
clone_size: many
j_call: TRBJ2-5
d_call: NA
cdr3_aa: CASSSTVQETQYF
cdr3_nt: TGTGCCAGCAGTTCGACGGTCCAAGAGACCCAGTACTTC

v_call: TRBV7-9
clone_size: many
j_call: TRBJ2-1
d_call: NA
cdr3_aa: CASRRGVSSYNEQFF
cdr3_nt: TGTGCCAGCAGGCGCGGGGTGAGCTCCTACAATGAGCAGTTCTTC

v_call: TRBV5-1
clone_size: many
j_call: TRBJ2-1
d_call: TRBD1
cdr3_aa: CASSSDRVTNEQFF
cdr3_nt: TGCGCCAGCAGCTCGGACAGGGTTACGAATGAGCAGTTCTTC

v_call: TRBV29-1
clone_size: many
j_call: TRBJ2-5
d_call: TRBD2
cdr3_aa: CSVEGGGIQETQYF
cdr3_nt: TGCAGCGTTGAGGGGGGGGGGATCCAAGAGACCCAGTACTTC

v_call: TRBV7-9
clone_size: many
j_call: TRBJ2-7
d_call: TRBD1
cdr3_aa: CASSEGALQEEKYF
cdr3_nt: TGTGCCAGCAGCGAGGGGGCCTTACAGGAAGAGAAGTACTTC

v_call: TRBV2
clone_size: many
j_call: TRBJ2-7
d_call: NA
cdr3_aa: CASSEDRSGSYEQYF
cdr3_nt: TGTGCCAGCAGTGAAGACAGAAGCGGCTCCTACGAGCAGTACTTC

v_call: TRBV29-1
clone_size: many
j_call: TRBJ1-2
d_call: TRBD1
cdr3_aa: CSVVDRGYGYTF
cdr3_nt: TGCAGCGTTGTCGACAGGGGGTATGGCTACACCTTC

v_call: TRBV5-1
clone_size: many
j_call: TRBJ2-5
d_call: NA
cdr3_aa: CASSPGGSGTQYF
cdr3_nt: TGCGCCAGCAGCCCCGGGGGCAGCGGGACCCAGTACTTC

v_call: TRBV4-1
clone_size: many
j_call: TRBJ1-1
d_call: NA
cdr3_aa: CASSQAGGLKYNEAFF
cdr3_nt: TGCGCCAGCAGCCAGGCGGGGGGACTTAAATATAATGAAGCTTTCTTT

v_call: TRBV10-3
clone_size: many
j_call: TRBJ1-2
d_call: NA
cdr3_aa: CAISEGPEPTFDHNYGYTF
cdr3_nt: TGTGCCATCAGTGAGGGGCCCGAACCAACATTTGATCATAACTATGGCTACACCTTC

v_call: TRBV5-6
clone_size: many
j_call: TRBJ2-2
d_call: TRBD1
cdr3_aa: CASRTGGAFPGELFF
cdr3_nt: TGTGCCAGCAGAACAGGGGGCGCGTTCCCCGGGGAGCTGTTTTTT

v_call: TRBV2
clone_size: many
j_call: TRBJ2-4
d_call: TRBD2
cdr3_aa: CASSLGLAGEQNIQYF
cdr3_nt: TGTGCCAGCAGCTTGGGACTAGCGGGGGAGCAAAACATTCAGTACTTC

v_call: TRBV29-1
clone_size: many
j_call: TRBJ2-5
d_call: TRBD1
cdr3_aa: CSALPGTAKKETQYF
cdr3_nt: TGCAGCGCCCTCCCCGGGACAGCCAAAAAAGAGACCCAGTACTTC

v_call: TRBV15
clone_size: many
j_call: TRBJ2-1
d_call: NA
cdr3_aa: CATSRERATYNEQFF
cdr3_nt: TGTGCCACCAGCAGAGAACGGGCCACCTACAATGAGCAGTTCTTC

v_call: TRBV20-1
clone_size: many
j_call: TRBJ1-1
d_call: TRBD1
cdr3_aa: CSAPRQGGSEAFF
cdr3_nt: TGCAGTGCCCCCCGCCAGGGGGGATCTGAAGCTTTCTTT

v_call: TRBV5-1
clone_size: few
j_call: TRBJ2-1
d_call: TRBD2
cdr3_aa: CASRSSGGTYNEQFF
cdr3_nt: TGCGCCAGCAGATCTAGCGGGGGGACCTACAATGAGCAGTTCTTC

v_call: TRBV6-5
clone_size: many
j_call: TRBJ1-1
d_call: NA
cdr3_aa: CASSYGGLVNTEAFF
cdr3_nt: TGTGCCAGCAGTTACGGGGGCCTGGTGAACACTGAAGCTTTCTTT

v_call: TRBV2
clone_size: many
j_call: TRBJ1-6
d_call: NA
cdr3_aa: CASIQASSYNSPLHF
cdr3_nt: TGTGCCAGCATACAGGCCAGCTCCTATAATTCACCCCTCCACTTT

v_call: TRBV20-1
clone_size: many
j_call: TRBJ1-2
d_call: NA
cdr3_aa: CSARAPQGSLNYGYTF
cdr3_nt: TGCAGTGCTAGAGCCCCTCAGGGCAGCCTTAACTATGGCTACACCTTC

v_call: TRBV5-1
clone_size: many
j_call: TRBJ2-1
d_call: TRBD2
cdr3_aa: CASSPTSGVDNEQFF
cdr3_nt: TGCGCCAGCAGCCCGACTAGCGGGGTTGACAATGAGCAGTTCTTC

v_call: TRBV5-1
clone_size: many
j_call: TRBJ1-6
d_call: NA
cdr3_aa: CASSAGNGNSPLHF
cdr3_nt: TGCGCCAGCAGCGCGGGGAACGGGAATTCACCCCTCCACTTT

v_call: TRBV6-1
clone_size: many
j_call: TRBJ2-3
d_call: NA
cdr3_aa: CASSALSSFQGLTDTQYF
cdr3_nt: TGTGCCAGCAGTGCACTTTCTAGCTTCCAGGGGCTCACAGATACGCAGTATTTT

v_call: TRBV2
clone_size: many
j_call: TRBJ1-2
d_call: NA
cdr3_aa: CASSDRAPLDGYTF
cdr3_nt: TGTGCCAGCAGTGACAGGGCCCCCTTGGATGGCTACACCTTC

v_call: TRBV5-1
clone_size: many
j_call: TRBJ2-3
d_call: NA
cdr3_aa: CASSWEDRTTDTQYF
cdr3_nt: TGCGCCAGCAGCTGGGAGGATCGGACCACAGATACGCAGTATTTT

v_call: TRBV5-1
clone_size: many
j_call: TRBJ2-1
d_call: NA
cdr3_aa: CASSQPSNEQFF
cdr3_nt: TGCGCCAGCAGCCAACCCAGCAATGAGCAGTTCTTC

v_call: TRBV5-1
clone_size: many
j_call: TRBJ1-2
d_call: NA
cdr3_aa: CASSLRGADYGYTF
cdr3_nt: TGCGCCAGCAGCTTGAGGGGAGCGGACTATGGCTACACCTTC

v_call: TRBV5-1
clone_size: many
j_call: TRBJ1-1
d_call: NA
cdr3_aa: CASSLGVFGGGNTEAFF
cdr3_nt: TGCGCCAGCAGCTTGGGGGTCTTCGGGGGCGGGAACACTGAAGCTTTCTTT

v_call: TRBV5-1
clone_size: many
j_call: TRBJ2-1
d_call: TRBD2
cdr3_aa: CASSRGTVSSGGYNNEQFF
cdr3_nt: TGCGCCAGCAGCAGGGGGACAGTGTCTAGCGGGGGTTATAACAATGAGCAGTTCTTC

v_call: TRBV6-1
clone_size: many
j_call: TRBJ2-2
d_call: TRBD1
cdr3_aa: CASSGDRGNTGELFF
cdr3_nt: TGTGCCAGCAGTGGCGACAGGGGCAACACCGGGGAGCTGTTTTTT

v_call: TRBV7-9
clone_size: many
j_call: TRBJ2-7
d_call: NA
cdr3_aa: CASSFFRDEQYF
cdr3_nt: TGTGCCAGCAGCTTCTTTAGAGACGAGCAGTACTTC

v_call: TRBV5-1
clone_size: many
j_call: TRBJ2-2
d_call: NA
cdr3_aa: CASSDTGELFF
cdr3_nt: TGCGCCAGCTCGGATACCGGGGAGCTGTTTTTT

v_call: TRBV7-9
clone_size: few
j_call: TRBJ1-4
d_call: NA
cdr3_aa: CASTKDASEALFF
cdr3_nt: TGTGCCAGCACCAAAGACGCTTCCGAAGCACTGTTTTTT

v_call: TRBV25-1
clone_size: many
j_call: TRBJ2-7
d_call: TRBD1
cdr3_aa: CASKGTGDSEQYF
cdr3_nt: TGTGCCAGCAAGGGGACAGGGGATAGCGAGCAGTACTTC

v_call: TRBV24-1
clone_size: many
j_call: TRBJ2-3
d_call: TRBD2
cdr3_aa: CATSDPGSGVTDTQYF
cdr3_nt: TGTGCCACCAGTGATCCCGGCAGCGGGGTCACAGATACGCAGTATTTT

v_call: TRBV6-5
clone_size: many
j_call: TRBJ2-2
d_call: NA
cdr3_aa: CASSYEGTGELFF
cdr3_nt: TGTGCCAGCAGTTACGAGGGGACCGGGGAGCTGTTTTTT

v_call: TRBV20-1
clone_size: many
j_call: TRBJ2-7
d_call: NA
cdr3_aa: CSAPFPGGSYEQYF
cdr3_nt: TGCAGTGCCCCGTTCCCAGGGGGGTCCTACGAGCAGTACTTC

v_call: TRBV5-1
clone_size: many
j_call: TRBJ2-1
d_call: TRBD1
cdr3_aa: CASSLRGQQNNEQFF
cdr3_nt: TGCGCCAGCAGCTTGAGGGGACAGCAAAACAATGAGCAGTTCTTC

v_call: TRBV10-2
clone_size: many
j_call: TRBJ1-1
d_call: NA
cdr3_aa: CASRGTLNTEAFF
cdr3_nt: TGCGCCAGCAGAGGGACGCTGAACACTGAAGCTTTCTTT

v_call: TRBV24-1
clone_size: many
j_call: TRBJ1-1
d_call: NA
cdr3_aa: CATSDTLGEAFF
cdr3_nt: TGTGCCACCAGTGACACACTGGGTGAAGCTTTCTTT

v_call: TRBV7-9
clone_size: many
j_call: TRBJ2-7
d_call: TRBD1
cdr3_aa: CASSLGRGTGLYEQYF
cdr3_nt: TGTGCCAGCAGCTTAGGCCGGGGGACAGGGCTATACGAGCAGTACTTC

v_call: TRBV2
clone_size: many
j_call: TRBJ2-2
d_call: NA
cdr3_aa: CASSDREALSTFF
cdr3_nt: TGTGCCAGCAGTGACAGGGAGGCCCTCAGCACGTTTTTT

v_call: TRBV5-1
clone_size: many
j_call: TRBJ2-3
d_call: NA
cdr3_aa: CASSRRDRSTDTQYF
cdr3_nt: TGCGCCAGCAGCCGGCGGGACAGAAGCACAGATACGCAGTATTTT

v_call: TRBV5-6
clone_size: many
j_call: TRBJ2-1
d_call: NA
cdr3_aa: CASSLGGPREGNEQFF
cdr3_nt: TGTGCCAGCAGCCTAGGGGGGCCGAGAGAGGGCAATGAGCAGTTCTTC

v_call: TRBV4-2
clone_size: many
j_call: TRBJ2-2
d_call: NA
cdr3_aa: CASSQVLHNTGELFF
cdr3_nt: TGTGCCAGCAGCCAAGTCTTACATAACACCGGGGAGCTGTTTTTT